These 20 T cell receptor beta chains were sequenced from one sample in a study of blood T cell repertoires in COVID-19. Assay: immunoSEQ multiplex PCR; the TCRdb copy retains only in-frame clones and omits some. The sample includes tens of thousands of clones, about 86% of them seen just once. Sequences were obtained from peripheral blood. Receptors were obtained from a man aged 45-65 years with active COVID-19.

The CDR3 spells CSAIGQANTEAFF. The CDR3 DNA follows: TGCAGCGCAATAGGACAGGCGAACACTGAAGCTTTCTTT. The chain recombines TRBV29-1 with TRBJ1-1, with 7 bases aligning to TRBD1. The germline CDR1 and CDR2 sequences are SQVTM and ANQGSEA. The V segment lost 7 bases and the J segment 1 base; nucleotides outside the gene matches: 6. The CDR3 covers 13 residues.

The J gene is TRBJ2-7, the V gene TRBV3-1 (or the pseudogene TRBV3-2); 10 nucleotides line up with TRBD2. The CDR3 runs to 15 residues. Per germline, CDR1 LGHDT and CDR2 YNNKEL (reference sequence). The trim removed 6 bases at V and 5 bases at J, leaving 10 bases unmatched. The CDR3 loop reads CASRPGSGREDEQYV. CDR3 DNA: TGTGCCAGCAGGCCAGGGAGCGGGAGGGAGGACGAGCAGTACGTC.

The sample holds a few counts of this clone. The rearrangement links TRBV24-1 to TRBJ2-1; D is unresolved. Germline V gene data show CDR1 as KGHDR and CDR2 as SFDVKD. With 4 bases removed from V and 9 bases from J, the gap between germline ends came to 15 bases. CDR3 size: 14 residues. In DNA, the CDR3 is TGTGCCACCAGTGACAACCGAGGAGCCTTTGAGCAGTTCTTC. This encodes CATSDNRGAFEQFF.

V gene TRBV7-7 combines with J gene TRBJ2-7, with TRBD1 as a possible D gene (5 bases). Trimming shortened V by 6 bases and J by 6 bases, and 15 bases separated the two germline ends. Germline values: CDR1 SSHAT, CDR2 FNYEAQ (reference sequence). The CDR3 runs 13 residues. Here the CDR3 DNA reads TGTGCCAGCAGTTCTGGGGCCTCCGGCGAGCAGTACTTC. Amino acids: CASSSGASGEQYF.

V and J are TRBV3-1 (or the pseudogene TRBV3-2) and TRBJ1-4, with 8 bases identical to TRBD1. The CDR3 totals 14 residues. The V gene end was trimmed by 1 base and the J gene end by 10 bases; junction bases not matched to a gene: 5. Germline assignment: CDR1 LGHDT and CDR2 YNNKEL (reference sequence). Here the CDR3 reads CASSQAGGEGKLFF. CDR3 DNA: TGTGCCAGCAGCCAAGCAGGGGGCGAAGGAAAACTGTTTTTT.

The chain joins TRBV2 to TRBJ1-3; D call uncertain. Germline loops: CDR1 SNHLY, CDR2 FYNNEI. There are 16 residues in the CDR3. Trimming removed 2 bases at V and 0 bases at J, with 11 bases between. The CDR3: CASSEFPVPSGNTIYF. The CDR3 DNA follows: TGTGCCAGCAGTGAATTTCCAGTCCCCTCTGGAAACACCATATATTTT.

The genes are TRBV25-1 and TRBJ1-2; D is ambiguous. Per the germline V gene, CDR1 is MGHDK and CDR2 is SYGVNS. V was shortened by 4 bases and J by 7 bases, with 7 bases between the two germline ends. This CDR3 has 11 residues. The CDR3 sequence is CASSATGGYTF. DNA for the CDR3: TGTGCCAGCAGTGCGACGGGTGGCTACACCTTC.

The rearrangement uses TRBV19 and TRBJ2-1; weak D call: TRBD1 (6 bases). The ends were cut back, 7 bases at V and 8 bases at J, with 15 bases in the middle. The CDR3 is made up of 13 amino acids. CDR1 LNHDA and CDR2 SQIVND come from the germline V gene (reference sequence). The CDR3 DNA is TGTGCCAGTAACCAGAGGGGGATAGATGAGCAGTTCTTC. Translation gives CASNQRGIDEQFF.

V usage is TRBV5-5 and J usage is TRBJ2-7; 12 nucleotides align to TRBD1. The V segment lost 4 bases and the J segment 1 base; nucleotides outside the gene matches: 3. This CDR3 is 15 amino acids long. The germline gives CDR1 SGHKS, CDR2 YYEKEE (reference sequence). CDR3 nucleotide sequence: TGTGCCAGCAGCCGGGACAGGGGGCGATCCTACGAGCAGTACGTC. It encodes CASSRDRGRSYEQYV.

The chain couples TRBV27 to TRBJ2-3, with 8 bases lining up with TRBD2. CDR3 length: 15 residues. Germline CDR1 is MNHEY and CDR2 is SMNVEV (reference sequence). V lost 4 bases to trimming and J lost 3 bases; unmatched junction nucleotides: 6. The CDR3, as DNA: TGTGCCAGCAGTTGGAGCGGGAGTCATACAGATACGCAGTATTTT. This sequence encodes CASSWSGSHTDTQYF.

This clone was seen more than once but under ten times. The chain has TRBV7-9 and TRBJ2-2, with D perhaps TRBD2 (6 bases). The V gene lost 2 bases and the J gene lost 4 bases, with 17 bases spanning the gap. Germline lookup yields CDR1 SEHNR and CDR2 FQNEAQ (reference sequence). This CDR3 region has 17 residues. The CDR3 here is CASSLLSGQGGTGELFF. As DNA, the CDR3 is TGTGCCAGCAGCTTACTATCTGGGCAGGGAGGCACCGGGGAGCTGTTTTTT.

J is TRBJ2-1 and V is TRBV9; perhaps TRBD1 as D (6 bases). V gave up 0 bases and J gave up 10 bases, with 14 bases separating them. This CDR3 region has 14 residues. Germline-derived CDR1 and CDR2 are SGDLS and YYNGEE. CDR3 coding DNA: TGTGCCAGCAGCGTAGCACAGGGCTTAGGCGAGCAGTTCTTC. Translated, it gives CASSVAQGLGEQFF.

V gene TRBV5-6 combines with J gene TRBJ1-2, with 9 bases identical to TRBD1. This CDR3 has 13 amino acids. Germline trimming cut 4 bases from V and 7 bases from J; bases unmatched to any gene: 5. The germline V gene has CDR1 SGHDT and CDR2 YYEEEE. The CDR3 reads CASSTGQGSGYTF. The CDR3 nucleotides read TGTGCCAGCAGCACGGGACAGGGCTCTGGCTACACCTTC.

A few counts support this clone. The chain uses TRBV7-9 and TRBJ1-2; D is perhaps TRBD1 (6 bases). Germline V lookup: CDR1 SEHNR, CDR2 FQNEAQ (reference sequence). The V end was cut by 2 bases, the J end by 2 bases, with 12 bases between. The CDR3 sequence is 15 residues long. This CDR3 reads CASSLTGLKNYGYTF. The CDR3 region has the DNA TGTGCCAGCAGCTTAACAGGGTTGAAGAACTATGGCTACACCTTC.

V usage is TRBV7-8 and J usage is TRBJ1-3; D is uncertain. The CDR3 covers 14 residues. V gave up 1 base and J gave up 2 bases, with 6 bases separating them. In germline, CDR1 is SGHVS, CDR2 FQNEAQ. CDR3 in amino acids: CASSLDNTGNTIYF. In DNA, the CDR3 is TGTGCCAGCAGCTTAGACAACACTGGAAACACCATATATTTT.

The chain uses TRBV18 and TRBJ1-5, with D unresolved. V was clipped by 2 bases and J by 1 base, with 9 bases between them. This CDR3 contains 15 residues. Germline V lookup: CDR1 KGHSH, CDR2 LQKENI. CDR3 DNA sequence: TGTGCCAGCTCACCAGCGACTGGAAGCAATCAGCCCCAGCATTTT. Translation gives CASSPATGSNQPQHF.

The gene calls are TRBV4-2 and TRBJ2-2; D not certain. CDR3 size: 14 residues. Trimming removed 1 base from V and 0 bases from J, with 3 bases in between. Per germline, CDR1 LGHNA and CDR2 YNFKEQ. CDR3 protein: CASSQATNTGELFF. The CDR3 DNA is TGTGCCAGCAGCCAAGCTACGAACACCGGGGAGCTGTTTTTT.

The V call is TRBV2, the J call TRBJ2-3; 8 bases map to TRBD2. CDR1 is SNHLY and CDR2 is FYNNEI in the germline V gene. CDR3 length equals 17 residues. V was clipped by 5 bases and J by 6 bases; unmatched bases: 16. The CDR3 reads CASSSGTRGGRGDTQYF. The CDR3 DNA sequence: TGTGCCAGCAGTTCCGGGACTCGCGGGGGGCGGGGGGATACGCAGTATTTT.

The CDR3 loop reads CASSWNLAGNYNEQFF. The CDR3 region has the DNA TGCGCCAGCAGCTGGAACCTAGCGGGGAACTACAATGAGCAGTTCTTC. This sequence joins TRBV5-1 and TRBJ2-1; 9 nucleotides line up with TRBD2. CDR1 is SGHRS and CDR2 is YFSETQ in the germline V gene. CDR3 size: 16 residues. The V gene end was trimmed by 3 bases and the J gene end by 3 bases; junction bases not matched to a gene: 7.

The chain employs TRBV2 and TRBJ1-2; 9 nucleotides line up with TRBD1. Germline assignment: CDR1 SNHLY and CDR2 FYNNEI. J lost 7 bases, V lost 2 bases, and 5 bases had no gene match. The CDR3 runs to 14 residues. The CDR3 DNA reads TGTGCCAGCAGTGAAAGGGGGACAGGGATTGGCTACACCTTC. This gives the protein CASSERGTGIGYTF. The full variable domain, with the rest looked up from reference TRBV2 and TRBJ1-2, is EPEVTQTPSHQVTQMGQEVILRCVPISNHLYFYWYRQILGQKVEFLVSFYNNEISEKSEIFDDQFSVERPDGSNFTLKIRSTKLEDSAMYFCASSERGTGIGYTFGSGTRLTVV.